This is a list of T cell receptor beta chains from one sample in a study of T-cell reconstitution after alpha-beta-depleted transplantation in children. TCRdb re-analysed the PCR reads in MiXCR, keeping a single row per CDR3 protein. There are approximately 80,000 distinct CDR3 sequences in the sample; 12% to 15% occur only once, and about 25% lies in the top ten. The sample was PBMCs, mostly from graft donor cells, taken 180 days after TCRalphabeta/CD19-depleted stem cell transplant. The origin of the receptors is a male patient aged 2-10 years who had a stem cell transplant for acute lymphoblastic leukemia, so the T cells may come from the graft donor. CDR3s include the opening cysteine and the closing phenylalanine or tryptophan. Each record gives: D gene, J gene, V gene, clone size, CDR3 protein, CDR3 DNA. A D gene is named only where the DNA matches it firmly. Expanded clones get a size class; other rows say once, few or many, or leave the size out.

D gene: TRBD2; J gene: TRBJ2-1; V gene: TRBV4-2; clone size: few; CDR3 protein: CASSQILAGLNRAYNEQFF; CDR3 DNA: TGTGCCAGCAGCCAGATCCTAGCGGGGCTAAATAGGGCTTACAATGAGCAGTTCTTC
D gene: -; J gene: TRBJ2-3; V gene: TRBV12-3/TRBV12-4; clone size: -; CDR3 protein: CASSLGGWLTQYF; CDR3 DNA: TGTGCCAGCAGTTTAGGAGGTTGGCTGACGCAGTATTTT
D gene: TRBD1; J gene: TRBJ2-7; V gene: TRBV9; clone size: -; CDR3 protein: CASSVAPTGGDEQYF; CDR3 DNA: TGTGCCAGCAGCGTAGCCCCTACAGGGGGCGACGAGCAGTACTTC
D gene: TRBD2; J gene: TRBJ2-1; V gene: TRBV5-5; clone size: few; CDR3 protein: CASSLAVAGKHEQFF; CDR3 DNA: TGTGCCAGCAGCTTGGCGGTAGCGGGAAAACATGAGCAGTTCTTC
D gene: -; J gene: TRBJ2-7; V gene: TRBV5-1; clone size: -; CDR3 protein: CASSAGQTYEQYF; CDR3 DNA: TGCGCCAGCAGCGCAGGACAGACCTACGAGCAGTACTTC
D gene: TRBD1; J gene: TRBJ1-1; V gene: TRBV7-2; clone size: few; CDR3 protein: CASSLQGARRNTEAFF; CDR3 DNA: TGTGCCAGCAGCTTACAGGGGGCCAGGCGGAACACTGAAGCTTTCTTT
D gene: -; J gene: TRBJ2-5; V gene: TRBV15; clone size: -; CDR3 protein: CATSRPRGGIQETQYF; CDR3 DNA: TGTGCCACCAGCAGACCCAGGGGTGGTATACAAGAGACCCAGTACTTC
D gene: TRBD1; J gene: TRBJ2-2; V gene: TRBV5-1; clone size: -; CDR3 protein: CASSLAQGARIGELFF; CDR3 DNA: TGCGCCAGCAGCTTGGCCCAGGGGGCGCGGATCGGGGAGCTGTTTTTT
D gene: -; J gene: TRBJ2-3; V gene: TRBV5-6; clone size: -; CDR3 protein: CASSLEPSRTDTQYF; CDR3 DNA: TGTGCCAGCAGCTTGGAACCCTCTCGCACAGATACGCAGTATTTT
D gene: -; J gene: TRBJ2-7; V gene: TRBV10-3; clone size: -; CDR3 protein: CAIRLDKGAYEQYF; CDR3 DNA: TGTGCCATCAGGCTGGACAAGGGGGCCTACGAGCAGTACTTC
D gene: -; J gene: TRBJ2-7; V gene: TRBV11-2; clone size: few; CDR3 protein: CASSPTRGWTQSSYEQYF; CDR3 DNA: TGTGCCAGCAGCCCCACCCGGGGATGGACCCAGAGCTCCTACGAGCAGTACTTC
D gene: TRBD2; J gene: TRBJ2-3; V gene: TRBV20-1; clone size: -; CDR3 protein: CSASQREGYTDTQYF; CDR3 DNA: TGCAGTGCTTCACAGCGGGAGGGATACACAGATACGCAGTATTTT
D gene: -; J gene: TRBJ1-2; V gene: TRBV20-1; clone size: few; CDR3 protein: CSASPGLMGYGYTF; CDR3 DNA: TGCAGTGCTTCGCCGGGTCTCATGGGGTATGGCTACACCTTC
D gene: -; J gene: TRBJ1-5; V gene: TRBV20-1; clone size: -; CDR3 protein: CSARVPRGGVSNQPQHF; CDR3 DNA: TGCAGTGCTAGAGTCCCCAGGGGAGGGGTTAGCAATCAGCCCCAGCATTTT
D gene: -; J gene: TRBJ1-2; V gene: TRBV5-1; clone size: -; CDR3 protein: CASSLAGGWRGYTF; CDR3 DNA: TGCGCCAGCAGCTTGGCGGGGGGCTGGCGAGGTTACACCTTC
D gene: TRBD1; J gene: TRBJ1-3; V gene: TRBV7-2; clone size: -; CDR3 protein: CASSLGTGRVIYF; CDR3 DNA: TGTGCCAGCAGCTTGGGGACAGGGAGAGTCATATATTTT
D gene: TRBD1; J gene: TRBJ1-6; V gene: TRBV20-1; clone size: many; CDR3 protein: CSAGNEGANSPLHF; CDR3 DNA: TGCAGTGCTGGGAATGAGGGGGCAAATTCACCCCTCCACTTT
D gene: TRBD1; J gene: TRBJ2-2; V gene: TRBV7-2; clone size: -; CDR3 protein: CASSFNQGAIGELFF; CDR3 DNA: TGTGCCAGCAGCTTTAATCAGGGGGCGATCGGGGAGCTGTTTTTT
D gene: -; J gene: TRBJ1-2; V gene: TRBV5-1; clone size: -; CDR3 protein: CASSLKPAGYGYTF; CDR3 DNA: TGCGCCAGCAGCCTTAAACCAGCAGGCTATGGCTACACCTTC
D gene: -; J gene: TRBJ1-3; V gene: TRBV5-1; clone size: few; CDR3 protein: CASSSLTLLSGNTIYF; CDR3 DNA: TGCGCCAGCAGCTCTCTGACTCTTCTCTCTGGAAACACCATATATTTT
D gene: -; J gene: TRBJ1-5; V gene: TRBV12-3/TRBV12-4; clone size: many; CDR3 protein: CASSLRVQGNQPQHF; CDR3 DNA: TGTGCCAGCAGTTTAAGGGTCCAGGGTAATCAGCCCCAGCATTTT
D gene: -; J gene: TRBJ2-4; V gene: TRBV7-9; clone size: -; CDR3 protein: CASSQGPTPGNIQYF; CDR3 DNA: TGTGCCAGCAGTCAGGGGCCTACCCCCGGAAACATTCAGTACTTC